This passage covers 22 T cell receptor beta chains from one sample sequenced in a study of T cell repertoires in cytomegalovirus infection. A single record per CDR3 protein comes from TCRdb applying MiXCR to the reads. The sample records approximately 500,000 distinct CDR3 sequences, 10% to 12% being singletons. The sample consisted of PBMCs. Every receptor here comes from a human donor in good health (CMV status not recorded). Some clones in this sample may be carry-over from other donors' samples.

In its sample, this clonotype was seen once. The rearrangement uses TRBV7-9 and TRBJ2-7; the match to TRBD1 covers 7 bases. Germline V gene lookup returns CDR1 SEHNR and CDR2 FQNEAQ (reference sequence). The CDR3 is 14 residues long. V dropped 4 bases and J dropped 2; count of bases not matched to a gene: 5. The CDR3 region has the DNA TGTGCCAGCAGCTCCGGACAGGCGACCTACGAGCAGTACTTC. Its protein product is CASSSGQATYEQYF.

This clonotype was seen many times. This chain connects TRBV5-1 to TRBJ2-1; 8 bases map to TRBD1. The CDR3 sequence is 16 residues long. Germline trimming cut 0 bases from V and 6 bases from J; bases unmatched to any gene: 8. In germline, CDR1 is SGHRS, CDR2 YFSETQ. As DNA, the CDR3 is TGCGCCAGCAGCTTGGGGGACAGGACGCCTTCCAATGAGCAGTTCTTC. This gives the protein CASSLGDRTPSNEQFF.

In its sample, this clonotype was seen a few times. A junction boundary mismatches the germline segment, possibly from a read error. V is TRBV28 and J is TRBJ1-4; 7 bases agree with TRBD1. This CDR3 is 12 amino acids long. Germline assignment: CDR1 MDHEN and CDR2 SYDVKM. Here the CDR3 DNA reads TGTGCCAGCATGGGGACAGTCCCGGCCCTGATTTTT. It codes for CASMGTVPALIF.

There are a few counts of this clonotype. The CDR3 DNA follows: TGTGCCAGCAGTTCGCCGGCTAATGAAAAACTGTTTTTT. Its protein is CASSSPANEKLFF. The chain uses TRBV27 and TRBJ1-4, with D unresolved. CDR3 length equals 13 residues. CDR1 and CDR2 (germline): MNHEY, SMNVEV (reference sequence). With 4 bases removed from V and 3 bases from J, the gap between germline ends came to 6 bases.

V gene TRBV15 combines with J gene TRBJ1-4; 11 positions agree with TRBD1. V trimming: 0 bases; J trimming: 7 bases; junction bases outside the gene matches: 4. There are 16 residues in the CDR3. Per germline, CDR1 LNHNV and CDR2 YYDKDF (reference sequence). The CDR3 coding sequence is TGTGCCACCAGCAGAGATGGGGGGACAGGGGGTGAAAAACTGTTTTTT. Translated: CATSRDGGTGGEKLFF. Combining the CDR3 with reference TRBV15 and TRBJ1-4 gives the whole variable domain DAMVIQNPRYQVTQFGKPVTLSCSQTLNHNVMYWYQQKSSQAPKLLFHYYDKDFNNEADTPDNFQSRRPNTSFCFLDIRSPGLGDTAMYLCATSRDGGTGGEKLFFGSGTQLSVL.

This clonotype was seen ten or more times. The gene calls are TRBV7-3 and TRBJ2-2; D gene uncertain. The CDR3 runs to 14 residues. V was trimmed by 4 bases and J by 5 bases, leaving 11 bases between them. Germline-derived CDR1 and CDR2 are SGHTA and FQGTGA. The CDR3 DNA follows: TGTGCCAGCAGCTCGGACCGATTAACCGGGGAGCTGTTTTTT. Its protein product is CASSSDRLTGELFF.

The V call is TRBV9, the J call TRBJ2-5; tentative D call: TRBD2 (6 bases). Germline-derived CDR1 and CDR2 are SGDLS and YYNGEE. The CDR3 runs to 15 residues. V was shortened by 0 bases and J by 5 bases, with 14 bases between the two germline ends. The CDR3 coding sequence is TGTGCCAGCAGCGTAGGGCGGGCTGGAGGGGAGACCCAGTACTTC. Protein sequence: CASSVGRAGGETQYF.

This clonotype was detected many times. The V and J genes are TRBV19 and TRBJ1-5; D not resolved. Germline CDR1 and CDR2: LNHDA and SQIVND (reference sequence). The CDR3 has 14 amino acids. The V end lost 2 bases, the J end lost 4 bases, and 9 bases lay between the germline ends. The chain's CDR3 is CASSIPGSNQPQHF. In DNA form, the CDR3 reads TGTGCCAGTAGTATACCGGGTTCGAATCAGCCCCAGCATTTT. The full variable domain, rest sourced from reference TRBV19 and TRBJ1-5, is DGGITQSPKYLFRKEGQNVTLSCEQNLNHDAMYWYRQDPGQGLRLIYYSQIVNDFQKGDIAEGYSVSREKKESFPLTVTSAQKNPTAFYLCASSIPGSNQPQHFGDGTRLSIL.

V gene TRBV20-1 combines with J gene TRBJ1-6; D ambiguous. This CDR3 has 16 residues. Trimming took off 0 bases at V and 3 bases at J, with 12 bases between the two ends. The V gene's germline CDR1 is DFQATT and CDR2 SNEGSKA (reference sequence). The CDR3 is CSARDPQTHYNSPLHF. CDR3 nucleotides: TGCAGTGCTAGAGATCCCCAGACCCACTATAATTCACCCCTCCACTTT.

This clonotype was seen a few times. One end of the junction varies from germline; a read error may be responsible. This chain joins TRBV19 and TRBJ1-2; TRBD1 aligns across 8 bases. The CDR3 consists of 13 residues. Germline V gives CDR1 LNHDA, CDR2 SQIVND (reference sequence). The DNA for the CDR3 is TGTGCCAGCAGTATTGGACAGGGCTATGGCTACACCTTC. Protein product: CASSIGQGYGYTF.

The chain is built from TRBV7-9 and TRBJ1-6, with D perhaps matching TRBD1 (6 bases). The V end was cut by 4 bases, the J end by 6 bases, with 16 bases between. Germline V gene data show CDR1 as SEHNR and CDR2 as FQNEAQ (reference sequence). There are 16 residues in the CDR3. The CDR3 bases are TGTGCCAGCAGCTCCTACAGGGATCAAATTAATTCACCCCTCCACTTT. Residues: CASSSYRDQINSPLHF.

The chain carries TRBV12-3 or TRBV12-4 and TRBJ2-1; TRBD2 aligns across 8 bases. The CDR3 has 14 residues. Losses at the gene ends were 7 bases for V and 4 bases for J; bases not matched to a gene: 6. This chain's CDR3 is CASKLTGGYNEQFF. CDR3 DNA sequence: TGTGCCAGCAAACTTACGGGAGGGTACAATGAGCAGTTCTTC.

This clonotype was recorded only once. CDR3 amino acids: CASSLRGGFYNEQFF. The CDR3 bases are TGTGCCAGCAGCTTAAGGGGGGGCTTCTACAATGAGCAGTTCTTC. The chain recombines TRBV7-2 with TRBJ2-1; D might be TRBD2 (7 bases). This CDR3 spans 15 amino acids. Germline CDR1 SGHTA, CDR2 FQGNSA. V shed 2 bases and J shed 3 bases, with 11 bases lying between them. The whole variable domain, filled in from reference TRBV7-2 and TRBJ2-1, reads GAGVSQSPSNKVTEKGKDVELRCDPISGHTALYWYRQSLGQGLEFLIYFQGNSAPDKSGLPSDRFSAERTGGSVSTLTIQRTQQEDSAVYLCASSLRGGFYNEQFFGPGTRLTVL.

This clonotype was seen at least ten times. The gene calls are TRBV20-1 and TRBJ2-5, with 9 bases that match TRBD1. This CDR3 is 15 amino acids long. V was pared by 4 bases and J by 1 base, with 7 bases of the junction left unmatched. CDR1 and CDR2 (germline): DFQATT, SNEGSKA (reference sequence). DNA of the CDR3: TGCAGTGCTACAGGGACAGGGCAGTCCCAAGAGACCCAGTACTTC. Protein product: CSATGTGQSQETQYF.

This chain connects TRBV19 to TRBJ1-6, with 8 bases identical to TRBD1. The CDR3 covers 15 residues. The trim removed 5 bases at V and 9 bases at J, leaving 9 bases unmatched. The germline gives CDR1 LNHDA, CDR2 SQIVND (reference sequence). The DNA of the CDR3 is TGTGCCAGTAGTCCAGGACAGGGTTTTGGTTCACCCCTCCACTTT. Amino acid sequence: CASSPGQGFGSPLHF.

This clonotype was seen many times. The V gene is TRBV12-3 or TRBV12-4, the J gene TRBJ2-2, with unresolved D. V was clipped by 4 bases and J by 1 base, with 7 bases between them. This CDR3 spans 14 amino acids. The CDR3 protein is CASSSSQNTGELFF. Written as DNA, the CDR3 is TGTGCCAGCAGTTCATCTCAGAACACCGGGGAGCTGTTTTTT.

This clonotype was seen many times. This chain links TRBV23-1 with TRBJ1-5; D remains ambiguous. TRBV23-1 is identified as an open reading frame with a role that is uncertain. V shed 2 bases and J shed 2 bases, with 4 bases lying between them. CDR3 length: 13 amino acids. CDR3 bases: TGCGCCAGCAGTCAAGGGTGCAATCAGCCCCAGCATTTT. Its translation: CASSQGCNQPQHF.

This clonotype was picked up a small number of times. V is TRBV29-1 and J is TRBJ2-2, with 7 bases fitting TRBD1. Unmatched junction bases numbered 9, after V lost 7 bases and J lost 7 bases. There are 13 residues in the CDR3. Germline CDR1 reads SQVTM; CDR2 reads ANQGSEA. CDR3 sequence reads: CSALQGSIGELFF. The CDR3, as DNA: TGCAGCGCACTACAGGGGAGCATCGGGGAGCTGTTTTTT.

This clonotype appeared a few times. The chain has TRBV7-9 and TRBJ1-1; D is perhaps TRBD1 (5 bases). V lost 5 bases to trimming and J lost 1 base, with 11 bases between them. The CDR3 contains 14 residues. In germline, CDR1 is SEHNR, CDR2 FQNEAQ (reference sequence). CDR3 nucleotides: TGTGCCAGCAGCCGGGACGCGCCGAACACTGAAGCTTTCTTT. Protein sequence: CASSRDAPNTEAFF.

In this sample, this clonotype turned up a few times. The CDR3 reads CASSVAYSADTQYF. Written as DNA, the CDR3 is TGTGCCAGCAGCGTAGCTTATTCGGCAGATACGCAGTATTTT. The chain combines TRBV9 with TRBJ2-3; no clear D gene. Looked up from germline, CDR1 is SGDLS and CDR2 is YYNGEE. V lost 0 bases and J 4 bases, leaving 9 bases between the germline ends. This CDR3 spans 14 amino acids.

This clonotype was recorded many times. This sequence joins TRBV9 and TRBJ2-3; D is unclear. CDR3 length: 15 residues. Germline CDR1 reads SGDLS; CDR2 reads YYNGEE. V was pared by 0 bases and J by 0 bases, with 8 bases between. The CDR3 DNA reads as TGTGCCAGCAGCGTAGCTGGAGCGAGCACAGATACGCAGTATTTT. Translated, it gives CASSVAGASTDTQYF.

This clonotype was observed at least ten times. V usage is TRBV20-1 and J usage is TRBJ1-2; D not resolved. Germline values: CDR1 DFQATT, CDR2 SNEGSKA (reference sequence). The CDR3 has 13 residues. The germline V and J ends were trimmed by 6 bases and 5 bases, with 16 bases remaining between them. CDR3 loop: CSARTRPGYGYTF. The CDR3 coding sequence is TGCAGTGCACGGACTCGCCCGGGGTATGGCTACACCTTC.